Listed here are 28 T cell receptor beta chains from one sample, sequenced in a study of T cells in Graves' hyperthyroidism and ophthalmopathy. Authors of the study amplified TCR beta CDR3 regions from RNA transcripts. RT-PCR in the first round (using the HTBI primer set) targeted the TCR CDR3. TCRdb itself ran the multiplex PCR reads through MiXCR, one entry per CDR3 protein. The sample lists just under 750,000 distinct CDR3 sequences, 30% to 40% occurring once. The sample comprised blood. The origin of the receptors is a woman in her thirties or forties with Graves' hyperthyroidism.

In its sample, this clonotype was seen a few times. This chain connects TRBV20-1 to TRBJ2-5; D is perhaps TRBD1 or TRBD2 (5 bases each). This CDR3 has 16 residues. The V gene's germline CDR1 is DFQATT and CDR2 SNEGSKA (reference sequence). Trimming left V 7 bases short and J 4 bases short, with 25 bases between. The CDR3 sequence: CSGAPGGANLRETQYF. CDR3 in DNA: TGCAGTGGGGCCCCTGGGGGAGCGAATTTACGAGAGACCCAGTACTTC.

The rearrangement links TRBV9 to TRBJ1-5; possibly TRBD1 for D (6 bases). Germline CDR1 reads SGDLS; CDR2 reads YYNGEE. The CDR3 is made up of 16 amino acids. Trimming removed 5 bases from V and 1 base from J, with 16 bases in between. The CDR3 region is CASSPNPQGSNQPQHF. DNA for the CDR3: TGTGCCAGCAGTCCGAACCCCCAGGGGAGCAATCAGCCCCAGCATTTT.

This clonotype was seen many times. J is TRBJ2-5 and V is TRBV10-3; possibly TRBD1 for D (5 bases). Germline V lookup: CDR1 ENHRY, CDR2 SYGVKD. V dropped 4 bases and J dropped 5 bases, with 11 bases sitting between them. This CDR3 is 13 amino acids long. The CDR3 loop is CAISVREWETQYF. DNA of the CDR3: TGTGCCATCAGTGTCAGGGAATGGGAGACCCAGTACTTC.

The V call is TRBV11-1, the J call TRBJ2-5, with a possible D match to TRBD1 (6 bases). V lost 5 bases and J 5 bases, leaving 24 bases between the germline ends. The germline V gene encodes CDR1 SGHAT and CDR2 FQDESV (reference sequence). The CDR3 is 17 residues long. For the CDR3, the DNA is TGTGCCAGCAGCCCTCGGCAAACAGGCAGGGGCGTGGAGACCCAGTACTTC. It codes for CASSPRQTGRGVETQYF.

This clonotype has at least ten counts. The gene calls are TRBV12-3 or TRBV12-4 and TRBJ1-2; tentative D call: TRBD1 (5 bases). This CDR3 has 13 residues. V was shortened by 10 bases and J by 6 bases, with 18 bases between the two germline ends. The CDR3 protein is CATFGGGGDGYTF. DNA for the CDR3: TGTGCCACCTTTGGCGGGGGAGGCGATGGCTACACCTTC.

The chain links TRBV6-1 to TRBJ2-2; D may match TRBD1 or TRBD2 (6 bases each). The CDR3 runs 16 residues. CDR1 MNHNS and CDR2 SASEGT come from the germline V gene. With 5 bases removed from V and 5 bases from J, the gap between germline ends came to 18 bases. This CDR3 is CASSTGAGTRTGELFF. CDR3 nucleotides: TGTGCCAGCAGTACGGGGGCCGGAACAAGGACCGGGGAGCTGTTTTTT.

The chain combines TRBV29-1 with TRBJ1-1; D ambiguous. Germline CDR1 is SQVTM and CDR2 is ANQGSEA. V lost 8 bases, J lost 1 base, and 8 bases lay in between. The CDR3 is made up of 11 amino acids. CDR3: CSRLGNTEAFF. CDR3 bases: TGCAGCAGGCTCGGGAACACTGAAGCTTTCTTT.

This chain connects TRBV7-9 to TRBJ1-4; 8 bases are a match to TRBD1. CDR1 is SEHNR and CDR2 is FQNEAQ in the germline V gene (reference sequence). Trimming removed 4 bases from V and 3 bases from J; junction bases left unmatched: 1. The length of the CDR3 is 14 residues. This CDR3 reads CASSSQGANEKLFF. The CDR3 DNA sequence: TGTGCCAGCAGCTCACAGGGGGCTAATGAAAAACTGTTTTTT. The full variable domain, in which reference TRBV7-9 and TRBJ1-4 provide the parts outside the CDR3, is DTGVSQNPRHKITKRGQNVTFRCDPISEHNRLYWYRQTLGQGPEFLTYFQNEAQLEKSRLLSDRFSAERPKGSFSTLEIQRTEQGDSAMYLCASSSQGANEKLFFGSGTQLSVL.

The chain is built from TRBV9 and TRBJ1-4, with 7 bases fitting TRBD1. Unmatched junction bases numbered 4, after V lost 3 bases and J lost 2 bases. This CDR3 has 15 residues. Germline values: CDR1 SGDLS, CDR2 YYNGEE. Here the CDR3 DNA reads TGTGCCAGCAGCGAAACAGGGGCTACTAATGAAAAACTGTTTTTT. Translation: CASSETGATNEKLFF.

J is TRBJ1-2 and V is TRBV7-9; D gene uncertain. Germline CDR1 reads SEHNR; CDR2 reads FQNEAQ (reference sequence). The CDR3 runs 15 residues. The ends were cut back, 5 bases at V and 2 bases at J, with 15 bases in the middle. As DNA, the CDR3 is TGTGCCAGCAGCCCCGAAGAACCGCGCAACTATGGCTACACCTTC. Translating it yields CASSPEEPRNYGYTF.

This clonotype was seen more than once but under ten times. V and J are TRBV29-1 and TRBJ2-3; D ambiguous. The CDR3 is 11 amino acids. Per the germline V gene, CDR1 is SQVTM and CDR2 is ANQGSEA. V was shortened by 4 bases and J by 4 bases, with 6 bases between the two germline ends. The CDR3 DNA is TGCAGCGTTGGATTTTCAGATACGCAGTATTTT. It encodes CSVGFSDTQYF.

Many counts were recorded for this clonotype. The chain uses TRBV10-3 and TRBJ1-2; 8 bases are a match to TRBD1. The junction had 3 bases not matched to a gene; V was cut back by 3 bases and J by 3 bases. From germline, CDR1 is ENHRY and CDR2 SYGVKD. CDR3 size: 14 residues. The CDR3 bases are TGTGCCATCAGTGAATCGGGACAGGACTATGGCTACACCTTC. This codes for CAISESGQDYGYTF.

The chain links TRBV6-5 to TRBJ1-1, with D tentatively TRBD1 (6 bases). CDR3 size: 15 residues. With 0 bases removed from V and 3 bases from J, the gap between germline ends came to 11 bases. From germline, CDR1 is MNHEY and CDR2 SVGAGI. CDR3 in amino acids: CASSYSYRADTEAFF. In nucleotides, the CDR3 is TGTGCCAGCAGTTACTCTTACAGGGCCGACACTGAAGCTTTCTTT.

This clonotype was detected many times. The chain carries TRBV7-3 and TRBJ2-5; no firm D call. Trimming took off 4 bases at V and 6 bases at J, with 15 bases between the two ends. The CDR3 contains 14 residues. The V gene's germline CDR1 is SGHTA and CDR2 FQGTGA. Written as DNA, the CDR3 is TGTGCCAGCAGCTCAGACCCCTCGAGTCAGACCCAGTACTTC. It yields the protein CASSSDPSSQTQYF.

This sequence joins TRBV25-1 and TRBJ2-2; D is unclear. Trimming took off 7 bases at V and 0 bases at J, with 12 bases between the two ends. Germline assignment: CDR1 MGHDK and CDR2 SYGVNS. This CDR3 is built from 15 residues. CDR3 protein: CASITPLANTGELFF. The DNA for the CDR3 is TGTGCCAGCATCACCCCCCTCGCGAACACCGGGGAGCTGTTTTTT.

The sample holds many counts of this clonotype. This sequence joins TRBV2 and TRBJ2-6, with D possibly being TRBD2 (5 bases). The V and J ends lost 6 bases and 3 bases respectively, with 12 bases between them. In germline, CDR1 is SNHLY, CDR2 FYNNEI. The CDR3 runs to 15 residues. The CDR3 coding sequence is TGTGCCAGCAGCCTTACTAGTGGTGGGGCCAACGTCCTGACTTTC. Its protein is CASSLTSGGANVLTF.

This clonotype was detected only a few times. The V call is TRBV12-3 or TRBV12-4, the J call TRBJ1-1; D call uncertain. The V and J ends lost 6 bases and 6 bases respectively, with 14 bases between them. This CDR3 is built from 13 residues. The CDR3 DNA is TGTGCCAGCAGCTTGGGGTGGGTCGCTGAAGCTTTCTTT. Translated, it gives CASSLGWVAEAFF.

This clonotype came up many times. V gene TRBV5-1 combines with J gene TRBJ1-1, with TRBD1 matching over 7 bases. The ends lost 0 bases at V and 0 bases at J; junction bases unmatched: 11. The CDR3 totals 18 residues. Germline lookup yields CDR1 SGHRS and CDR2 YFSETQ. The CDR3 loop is CASSLVLTGLDLNTEAFF. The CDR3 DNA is TGCGCCAGCAGCTTGGTTTTGACAGGGCTGGATTTGAACACTGAAGCTTTCTTT.

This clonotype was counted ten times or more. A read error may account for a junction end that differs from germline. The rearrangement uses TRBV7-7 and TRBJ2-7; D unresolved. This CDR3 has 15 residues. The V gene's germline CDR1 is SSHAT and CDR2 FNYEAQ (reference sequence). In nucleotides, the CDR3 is TGTGCTAGCAGCTTATACTCCGGCGGATCCTACGAGCAGTACTTC. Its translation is CASSLYSGGSYEQYF.

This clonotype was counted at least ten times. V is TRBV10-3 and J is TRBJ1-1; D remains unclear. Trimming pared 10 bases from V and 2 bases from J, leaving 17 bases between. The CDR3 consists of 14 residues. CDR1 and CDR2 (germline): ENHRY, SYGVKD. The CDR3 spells CATRVTDINTEAFF. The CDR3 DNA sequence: TGTGCCACCAGAGTAACAGACATTAACACTGAAGCTTTCTTT.

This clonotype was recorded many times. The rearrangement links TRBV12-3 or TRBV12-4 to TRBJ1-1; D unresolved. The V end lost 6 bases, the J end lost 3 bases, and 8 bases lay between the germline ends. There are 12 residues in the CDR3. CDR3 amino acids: CASSWVDTEAFF. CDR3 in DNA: TGTGCCAGCAGCTGGGTGGACACTGAAGCTTTCTTT.

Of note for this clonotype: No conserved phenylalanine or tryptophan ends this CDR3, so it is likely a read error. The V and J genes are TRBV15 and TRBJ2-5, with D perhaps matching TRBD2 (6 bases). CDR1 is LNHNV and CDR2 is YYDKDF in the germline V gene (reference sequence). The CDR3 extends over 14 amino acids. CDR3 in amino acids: CATSKGVGGETQYL. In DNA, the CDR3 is TGTGCCACCAGCAAGGGCGTGGGGGGAGAGACTCAGTACCTC.

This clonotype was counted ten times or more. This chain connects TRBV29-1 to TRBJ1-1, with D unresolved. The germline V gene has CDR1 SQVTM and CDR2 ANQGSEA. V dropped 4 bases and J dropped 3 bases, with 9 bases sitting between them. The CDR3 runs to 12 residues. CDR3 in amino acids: CSVGLGDTEAFF. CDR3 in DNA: TGCAGCGTTGGTCTTGGGGACACTGAAGCTTTCTTT.

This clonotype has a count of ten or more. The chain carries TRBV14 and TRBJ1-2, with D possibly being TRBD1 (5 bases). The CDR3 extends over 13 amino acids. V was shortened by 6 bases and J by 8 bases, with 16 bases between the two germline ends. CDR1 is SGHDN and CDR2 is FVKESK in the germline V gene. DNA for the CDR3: TGTGCCAGCAGTCGGGACCCCGGGTGGGGCTACACCTTC. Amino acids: CASSRDPGWGYTF.

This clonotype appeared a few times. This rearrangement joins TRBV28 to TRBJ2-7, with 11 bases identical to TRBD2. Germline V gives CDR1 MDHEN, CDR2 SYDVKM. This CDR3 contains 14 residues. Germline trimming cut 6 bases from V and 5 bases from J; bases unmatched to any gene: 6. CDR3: CASSISGRADEQYF. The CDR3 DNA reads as TGTGCCAGCAGCATTAGCGGGAGGGCCGACGAGCAGTACTTC.

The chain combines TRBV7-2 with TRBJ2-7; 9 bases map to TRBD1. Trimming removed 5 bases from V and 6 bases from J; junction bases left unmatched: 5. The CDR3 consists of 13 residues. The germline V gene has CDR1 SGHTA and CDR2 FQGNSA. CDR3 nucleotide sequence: TGTGCCAGCAGCCCCAGGACAGGGGTCGAGCAGTACTTC. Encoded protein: CASSPRTGVEQYF.

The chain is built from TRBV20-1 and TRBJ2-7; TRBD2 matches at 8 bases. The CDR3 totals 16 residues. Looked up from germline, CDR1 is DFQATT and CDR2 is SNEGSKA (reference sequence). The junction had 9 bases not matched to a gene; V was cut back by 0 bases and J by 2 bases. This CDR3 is CSARDIGVAGTYEQYF. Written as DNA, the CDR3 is TGCAGTGCTAGAGATATCGGGGTAGCGGGGACCTACGAGCAGTACTTC.

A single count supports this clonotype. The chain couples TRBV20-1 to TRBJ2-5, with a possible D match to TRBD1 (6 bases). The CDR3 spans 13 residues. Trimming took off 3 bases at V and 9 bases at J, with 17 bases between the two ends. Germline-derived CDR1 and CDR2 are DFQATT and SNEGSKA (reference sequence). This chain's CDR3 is CSARQGSRQPQYF. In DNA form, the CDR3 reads TGCAGTGCTAGGCAGGGGTCAAGACAGCCCCAGTACTTC.